Given below is one T cell receptor beta chain in context. V lost 2 bases to trimming and J lost 6 bases; unmatched junction nucleotides: 6. There are 15 residues in the CDR3. Germline values: CDR1 MNHEY, CDR2 SVGAGI. This sample is drawn from a study of blood T cell repertoires in COVID-19. Across the study: PBMCs, B-cell-depleted T cells, or T cells provided the cDNA or gDNA that made up the material.

Some clones are missing from TCRdb's copy, which holds only in-frame ones; the method was immunoSEQ multiplex PCR. The sample includes some 260,000 clones, 88% of them seen just once. V and J are TRBV6-5 and TRBJ1-2; 10 bases align to TRBD1. This TCR derives from a woman aged 70-85 years with COVID-19, enrolled during active disease. The sample taken for sequencing was peripheral blood. CDR3 sequence: CASSYRDRGRNGYTF. The CDR3 coding sequence is TGTGCCAGCAGTTACCGGGACAGGGGTAGGAATGGCTACACCTTC.